The rows below give T cell receptor beta chains drawn from one sample of a study of T cells in Graves' hyperthyroidism and ophthalmopathy. MiXCR, run by TCRdb on the multiplex PCR reads, gives a single entry per CDR3 protein. The sample includes about 640,000 distinct CDR3 sequences, less than 25% seen only once; the top ten take about 35%. Sequenced input: blood. Receptors were obtained from a man aged 30 to 39 with Graves' ophthalmopathy. Both conserved end residues are part of each CDR3. The D gene is left open where the match is weak. Only some rows state a clone size, as once, few, many or a class for expanded clones.

CDR3 protein	CDR3 DNA	V gene	clone size	J gene	D gene
CASSFRSGRRGGASYEQYF	TGTGCCAGCAGTTTTCGTAGCGGGAGGAGGGGGGGGGCCTCCTACGAGCAGTACTTC	TRBV2	.	TRBJ2-7	TRBD2
CASTSAGNSGGELFF	TGTGCCAGCACGTCGGCAGGGAATTCCGGCGGGGAGCTGTTTTTT	TRBV6-2/TRBV6-3	many	TRBJ2-2	.
CASSYSRLEVTDTQYF	TGTGCCAGCAGTTACTCCCGACTGGAGGTGACAGATACGCAGTATTTT	TRBV6-2/TRBV6-3	.	TRBJ2-3	.
CSARLPAPASSYNEQFF	TGCAGTGCTAGATTGCCTGCACCGGCAAGCTCCTACAATGAGCAGTTCTTC	TRBV20-1	few	TRBJ2-1	.
CATSDSRTDTQYF	TGTGCCACCAGTGATTCCCGGACAGATACGCAGTATTTT	TRBV24-1	few	TRBJ2-3	.
CASSQDPLETQYF	TGTGCCAGCAGCCAGGACCCCTTAGAGACCCAGTACTTC	TRBV7-9	few	TRBJ2-5	.
CASSPSSPETQYF	TGCGCCAGCAGCCCAAGCTCCCCGGAGACCCAGTACTTC	TRBV5-1	.	TRBJ2-5	.
CASSLKAAWNQPQHF	TGTGCCAGCAGTTTAAAGGCAGCTTGGAATCAGCCCCAGCATTTT	TRBV12-3/TRBV12-4	.	TRBJ1-5	.
CASAAQGSLSYEQYF	TGTGCCAGCGCGGCCCAGGGCAGTCTCTCCTACGAGCAGTACTTC	TRBV6-2/TRBV6-3	few	TRBJ2-7	.
CSARDLGLEQFF	TGCAGTGCTAGAGATCTGGGACTAGAGCAGTTCTTC	TRBV20-1	.	TRBJ2-1	TRBD2
CASSQTVGLAGGNTYNEQFF	TGTGCCAGCAGCCAAACCGTGGGACTAGCGGGAGGGAACACCTACAATGAGCAGTTCTTC	TRBV3-1	.	TRBJ2-1	TRBD2
CASSGGINYGYTF	TGTGCCAGCAGTGGGGGGATCAACTATGGCTACACCTTC	TRBV6-2/TRBV6-3	.	TRBJ1-2	.
CASSEARLAGAEQYF	TGTGCCAGCAGTGAAGCACGACTAGCGGGAGCGGAGCAGTACTTC	TRBV2	few	TRBJ2-7	TRBD2
CASSGARRTEAFF	TGTGCCAGCAGCGGCGCCCGGCGGACTGAAGCTTTCTTT	TRBV11-2	many	TRBJ1-1	.
CASSLSEPDTQYF	TGTGCCAGCAGTTTATCCGAACCAGATACGCAGTATTTT	TRBV27	.	TRBJ2-3	.
CASSLALAGWLEQYF	TGTGCCAGCAGCCTGGCTCTAGCGGGTTGGTTGGAGCAGTACTTC	TRBV6-1	.	TRBJ2-7	TRBD2
CASSSVGTGVIYEQYF	TGTGCCAGCTCATCAGTAGGGACAGGGGTTATCTACGAGCAGTACTTC	TRBV18	few	TRBJ2-7	TRBD1
CATSREGGENIQYF	TGTGCCACCAGCAGAGAAGGGGGGGAAAACATTCAGTACTTC	TRBV15	few	TRBJ2-4	.
CASSLGQLGQPQHF	TGTGCCAGCAGCTTAGGACAGTTGGGTCAGCCCCAGCATTTT	TRBV7-6	many	TRBJ1-5	.
CASSLVGAQETQYF	TGCGCCAGCAGCTTGGTAGGGGCCCAAGAGACCCAGTACTTC	TRBV5-1	few	TRBJ2-5	.
CASSSALSQGGTEAFF	TGTGCCAGCAGTTCCGCCCTCAGCCAGGGAGGCACTGAAGCTTTCTTT	TRBV6-2/TRBV6-3	few	TRBJ1-1	.